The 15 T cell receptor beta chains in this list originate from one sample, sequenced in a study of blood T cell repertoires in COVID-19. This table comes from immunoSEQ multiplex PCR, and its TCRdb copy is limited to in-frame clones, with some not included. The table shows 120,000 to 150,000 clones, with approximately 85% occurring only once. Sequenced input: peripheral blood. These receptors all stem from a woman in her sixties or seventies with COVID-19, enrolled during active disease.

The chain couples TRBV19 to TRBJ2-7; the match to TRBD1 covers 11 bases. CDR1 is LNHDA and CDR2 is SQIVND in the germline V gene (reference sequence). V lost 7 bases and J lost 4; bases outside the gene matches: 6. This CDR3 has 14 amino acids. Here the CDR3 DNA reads TGTGCCAGTACCCGGACAGGGGGCGGGTACGAGCAGTACTTC. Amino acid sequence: CASTRTGGGYEQYF.

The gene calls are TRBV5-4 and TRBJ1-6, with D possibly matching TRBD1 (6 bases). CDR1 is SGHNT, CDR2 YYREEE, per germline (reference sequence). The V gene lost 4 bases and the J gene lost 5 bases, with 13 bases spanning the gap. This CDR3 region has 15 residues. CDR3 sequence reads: CASSTQTGHNSPLHF. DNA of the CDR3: TGTGCCAGCAGCACCCAGACAGGCCATAATTCACCCCTCCACTTT.

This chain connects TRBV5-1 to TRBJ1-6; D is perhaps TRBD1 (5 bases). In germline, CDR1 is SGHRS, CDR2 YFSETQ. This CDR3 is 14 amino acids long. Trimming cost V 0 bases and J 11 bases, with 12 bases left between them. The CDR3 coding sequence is TGCGCCAGCAGCTTGGAGGGGCAGGATACACCCCTCCACTTT. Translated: CASSLEGQDTPLHF. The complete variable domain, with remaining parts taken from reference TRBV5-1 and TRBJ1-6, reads KAGVTQTPRYLIKTRGQQVTLSCSPISGHRSVSWYQQTPGQGLQFLFEYFSETQRNKGNFPGRFSGRQFSNSRSEMNVSTLELGDSALYLCASSLEGQDTPLHFGNGTRLTVT.

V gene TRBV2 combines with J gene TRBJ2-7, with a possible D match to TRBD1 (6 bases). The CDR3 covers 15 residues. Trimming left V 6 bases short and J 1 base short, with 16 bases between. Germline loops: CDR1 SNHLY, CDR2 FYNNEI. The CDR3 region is CASSLTQGLSYEQYF. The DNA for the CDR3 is TGTGCCAGCAGCCTCACACAGGGCCTATCCTACGAGCAGTACTTC.

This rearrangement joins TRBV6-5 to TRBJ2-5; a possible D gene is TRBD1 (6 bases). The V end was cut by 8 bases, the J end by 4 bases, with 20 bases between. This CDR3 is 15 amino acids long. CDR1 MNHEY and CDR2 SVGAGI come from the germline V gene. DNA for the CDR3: TGTGCCAGCTCATATTCAGGGGCATCCGGAGAGACCCAGTACTTC. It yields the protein CASSYSGASGETQYF.

The CDR3 DNA sequence: TGTGCCAGTAGCCAGAGAGGGTATCGTGGCTACACCTTC. This gives the protein CASSQRGYRGYTF. V gene TRBV19 combines with J gene TRBJ1-2; D is ambiguous. Trimming pared 6 bases from V and 7 bases from J, leaving 15 bases between. The CDR3 runs to 13 residues. Germline loops: CDR1 LNHDA, CDR2 SQIVND (reference sequence).

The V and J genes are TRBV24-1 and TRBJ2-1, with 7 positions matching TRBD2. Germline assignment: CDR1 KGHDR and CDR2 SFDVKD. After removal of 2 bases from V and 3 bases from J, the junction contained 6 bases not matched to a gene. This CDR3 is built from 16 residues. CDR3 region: CATSDSGTMDYNEQFF. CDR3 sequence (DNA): TGTGCCACCAGTGATTCCGGGACTATGGACTACAATGAGCAGTTCTTC.

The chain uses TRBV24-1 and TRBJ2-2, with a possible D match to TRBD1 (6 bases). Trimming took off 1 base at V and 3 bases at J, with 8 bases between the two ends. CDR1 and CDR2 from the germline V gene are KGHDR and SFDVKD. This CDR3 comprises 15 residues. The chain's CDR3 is CATSDLEGDTGELFF. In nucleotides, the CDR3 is TGTGCCACCAGTGATTTAGAGGGGGACACCGGGGAGCTGTTTTTT.

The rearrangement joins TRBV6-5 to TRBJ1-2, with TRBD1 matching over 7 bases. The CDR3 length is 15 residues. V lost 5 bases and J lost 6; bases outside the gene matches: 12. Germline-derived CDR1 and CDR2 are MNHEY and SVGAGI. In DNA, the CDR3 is TGTGCCAGCAGTCGCTTATTACAGGGGAATAATGGCTACACCTTC. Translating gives CASSRLLQGNNGYTF.

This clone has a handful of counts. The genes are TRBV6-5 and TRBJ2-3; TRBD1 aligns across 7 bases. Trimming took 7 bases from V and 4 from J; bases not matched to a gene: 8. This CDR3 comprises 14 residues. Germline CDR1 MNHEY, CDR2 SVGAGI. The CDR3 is CASKLSDRSDTQYF. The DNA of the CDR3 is TGTGCCAGCAAGTTATCGGACAGGTCAGATACGCAGTATTTT.

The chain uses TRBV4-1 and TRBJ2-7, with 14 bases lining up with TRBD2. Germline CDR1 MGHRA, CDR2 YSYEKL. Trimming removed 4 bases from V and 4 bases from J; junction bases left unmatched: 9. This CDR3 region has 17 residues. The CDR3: CASSRRTSGGTLYEQYF. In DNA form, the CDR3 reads TGCGCCAGCAGCCGACGGACTAGCGGGGGGACCCTTTACGAGCAGTACTTC.

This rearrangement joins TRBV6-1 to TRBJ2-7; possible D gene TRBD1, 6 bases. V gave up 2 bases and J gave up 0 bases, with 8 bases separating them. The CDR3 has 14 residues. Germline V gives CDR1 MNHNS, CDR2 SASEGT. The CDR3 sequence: CASSEQGSSYEQYF. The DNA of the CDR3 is TGTGCCAGCAGTGAACAGGGGAGCTCCTACGAGCAGTACTTC.

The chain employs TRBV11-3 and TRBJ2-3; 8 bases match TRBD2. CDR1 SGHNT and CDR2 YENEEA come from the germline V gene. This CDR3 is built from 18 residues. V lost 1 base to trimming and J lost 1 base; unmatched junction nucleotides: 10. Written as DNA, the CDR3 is TGTGCCAGCAGCTTAGGCGCCGGGGGGGCCGGGGGCACAGATACGCAGTATTTT. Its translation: CASSLGAGGAGGTDTQYF. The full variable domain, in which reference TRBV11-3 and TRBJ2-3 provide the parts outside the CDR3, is EAGVVQSPRYKIIEKKQPVAFWCNPISGHNTLYWYLQNLGQGPELLIRYENEEAVDDSQLPKDRFSAERLKGVDSTLKIQPAELGDSAVYLCASSLGAGGAGGTDTQYFGPGTRLTVL.

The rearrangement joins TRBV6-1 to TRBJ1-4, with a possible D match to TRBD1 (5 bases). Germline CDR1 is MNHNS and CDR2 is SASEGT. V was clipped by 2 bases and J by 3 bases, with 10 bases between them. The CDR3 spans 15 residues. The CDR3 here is CASSEYGGSNEKLFF. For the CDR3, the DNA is TGTGCCAGCAGTGAATACGGGGGATCTAATGAAAAACTGTTTTTT.

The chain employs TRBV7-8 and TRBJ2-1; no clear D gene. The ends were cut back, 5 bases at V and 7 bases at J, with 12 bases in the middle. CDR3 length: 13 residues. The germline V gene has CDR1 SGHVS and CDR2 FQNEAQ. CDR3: CASSPLVGNEQFF. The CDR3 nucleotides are TGTGCCAGCAGCCCCCTAGTTGGGAATGAGCAGTTCTTC.